This record looks at one T cell receptor beta chain sequence and its context. Its antigen is not identified. PCR employed 60 Vbeta and 13 Jbeta primers. Measured with immunoSEQ multiplex PCR; TCRdb has only the in-frame clones, and not every one. The sample contains some 140,000 clones, approximately 80% of which appear only once. This record comes from a study of cytomegalovirus exposure and HLA in healthy donors. Regarding the study as a whole: Rare TCR sequences dominated, though some public TCRs recurred in many donors. Analyses of presence/absence relied on an assumption of roughly uniform sequencing depth across donors. Investigators reported 150 to 200 TCR beta chains as tied to cytomegalovirus.

Sequenced sample: PBMCs. The TCR comes from a man aged 30 to 39 in good health and CMV-seronegative.

CDR3 nucleotide sequence: TGTGCCAGCAGCTATATACAGGGGCTGAACACTGAAGCTTTCTTT. Protein sequence: CASSYIQGLNTEAFF. The V call is TRBV7-2, the J call TRBJ1-1; the match to TRBD1 covers 7 bases. CDR3 length: 15 amino acids. CDR1 and CDR2 from the germline V gene are SGHTA and FQGNSA. V gave up 4 bases and J gave up 0 bases; unmatched junction bases: 5.